The rows below give T cell receptor beta chains drawn from one sample of a study of T cell changes during pregnancy in multiple sclerosis. Assay: immunoSEQ multiplex PCR; the TCRdb copy retains only in-frame clones and omits some. The sample records 35,000 to 45,000 clones, about 92% being singletons. This sample comprised CD8+ T cells from peripheral blood mononuclear cells, obtained in the third trimester of pregnancy. The origin of the receptors is a female donor with multiple sclerosis, enrolled in a pregnancy study. CDR3s include the opening cysteine and the closing phenylalanine or tryptophan. Fields, in order: CDR3 protein, CDR3 DNA, V gene, clone size, J gene, D gene. A D gene is named only where the DNA matches it firmly. Expanded clones get a size class; other rows say once, few or many, or leave the size out.

CDR3 protein: CASSSVPTGELFF
CDR3 DNA: TGTGCCAGTAGTTCCGTCCCCACCGGGGAGCTGTTTTTT
V gene: TRBV19
clone size: few
J gene: TRBJ2-2
D gene: -

CDR3 protein: CASGIGGSYEQYF
CDR3 DNA: TGTGCCAGCGGAATAGGGGGATCCTACGAGCAGTACTTC
V gene: TRBV13
clone size: -
J gene: TRBJ2-7
D gene: -

CDR3 protein: CASRASGGDTDTQYF
CDR3 DNA: TGTGCCAGCAGAGCTAGCGGGGGCGACACAGATACGCAGTATTTT
V gene: TRBV4-2
clone size: -
J gene: TRBJ2-3
D gene: TRBD2

CDR3 protein: CASSLWGRSTEAFF
CDR3 DNA: TGTGCCAGCAGTTTATGGGGGCGAAGCACTGAAGCTTTCTTT
V gene: TRBV27
clone size: -
J gene: TRBJ1-1
D gene: -

CDR3 protein: CASSPGDSPYEQYF
CDR3 DNA: TGTGCCAGCAGCCCGGGGGACAGTCCCTACGAGCAGTACTTC
V gene: TRBV9
clone size: -
J gene: TRBJ2-7
D gene: -

CDR3 protein: CASGGQGDQPQHF
CDR3 DNA: TGTGCCAGCGGGGGACAGGGGGATCAGCCCCAGCATTTT
V gene: TRBV9
clone size: -
J gene: TRBJ1-5
D gene: TRBD1

CDR3 protein: CASSLAGGPSGNTIYF
CDR3 DNA: TGTGCCAGCAGCTTAGCGGGAGGCCCCTCTGGAAACACCATATATTTT
V gene: TRBV7-8
clone size: -
J gene: TRBJ1-3
D gene: -

CDR3 protein: CASSEGEDIGELFF
CDR3 DNA: TGTGCCAGCAGTGAGGGGGAGGACATCGGGGAGCTGTTTTTT
V gene: TRBV6-1
clone size: -
J gene: TRBJ2-2
D gene: -

CDR3 protein: CASSLGQGSTEAFF
CDR3 DNA: TGCGCCAGCAGCTTGGGGCAGGGTTCCACTGAAGCTTTCTTT
V gene: TRBV5-1
clone size: once
J gene: TRBJ1-1
D gene: -

CDR3 protein: CASSYSAGLSYGYTF
CDR3 DNA: TGTGCCAGCAGTTACTCCGCCGGACTCTCCTATGGCTACACCTTC
V gene: TRBV6-5
clone size: -
J gene: TRBJ1-2
D gene: -

CDR3 protein: CASSLGGPNDPPLHF
CDR3 DNA: TGTGCCAGCAGCCTGGGGGGGCCGAATGACCCACCCCTCCACTTT
V gene: TRBV5-6
clone size: few
J gene: TRBJ1-6
D gene: -

CDR3 protein: CASSLVGSGEYTF
CDR3 DNA: TGTGCCAGCAGCTTAGTCGGCTCAGGGGAGTACACCTTC
V gene: TRBV11-2
clone size: -
J gene: TRBJ1-2
D gene: -

CDR3 protein: CASSRGGDIQYF
CDR3 DNA: TGCGCCAGCAGCCGAGGCGGGGACATTCAGTACTTC
V gene: TRBV4-1
clone size: -
J gene: TRBJ2-4
D gene: -

CDR3 protein: CASSKAQGTNYGYTF
CDR3 DNA: TGTGCCAGCAGCAAAGCCCAGGGGACTAACTATGGCTACACCTTC
V gene: TRBV21-1
clone size: -
J gene: TRBJ1-2
D gene: -

CDR3 protein: CSVVDSYEQYF
CDR3 DNA: TGCAGCGTCGTAGACAGCTACGAGCAGTACTTC
V gene: TRBV29-1
clone size: -
J gene: TRBJ2-7
D gene: -

CDR3 protein: CATAPGSSYEQYF
CDR3 DNA: TGTGCCACCGCACCCGGGAGCTCCTACGAGCAGTACTTC
V gene: TRBV19
clone size: -
J gene: TRBJ2-7
D gene: -

CDR3 protein: CASSKKTGGDQPQHF
CDR3 DNA: TGTGCCAGCAGCAAAAAGACAGGGGGCGATCAGCCCCAGCATTTT
V gene: TRBV21-1
clone size: -
J gene: TRBJ1-5
D gene: -

CDR3 protein: CASSEIGRASHYEQYF
CDR3 DNA: TGTGCCAGCAGTGAAATCGGCAGGGCCAGCCACTACGAGCAGTACTTC
V gene: TRBV6-1
clone size: -
J gene: TRBJ2-7
D gene: -

CDR3 protein: CASGRAGYEQYF
CDR3 DNA: TGTGCCAGCGGTAGAGCGGGCTACGAGCAGTACTTC
V gene: TRBV7-9
clone size: once
J gene: TRBJ2-7
D gene: -

CDR3 protein: CASSPDSSYEQYF
CDR3 DNA: TGTGCCAGCTCACCGGACAGCTCCTACGAGCAGTACTTC
V gene: TRBV18
clone size: -
J gene: TRBJ2-7
D gene: -